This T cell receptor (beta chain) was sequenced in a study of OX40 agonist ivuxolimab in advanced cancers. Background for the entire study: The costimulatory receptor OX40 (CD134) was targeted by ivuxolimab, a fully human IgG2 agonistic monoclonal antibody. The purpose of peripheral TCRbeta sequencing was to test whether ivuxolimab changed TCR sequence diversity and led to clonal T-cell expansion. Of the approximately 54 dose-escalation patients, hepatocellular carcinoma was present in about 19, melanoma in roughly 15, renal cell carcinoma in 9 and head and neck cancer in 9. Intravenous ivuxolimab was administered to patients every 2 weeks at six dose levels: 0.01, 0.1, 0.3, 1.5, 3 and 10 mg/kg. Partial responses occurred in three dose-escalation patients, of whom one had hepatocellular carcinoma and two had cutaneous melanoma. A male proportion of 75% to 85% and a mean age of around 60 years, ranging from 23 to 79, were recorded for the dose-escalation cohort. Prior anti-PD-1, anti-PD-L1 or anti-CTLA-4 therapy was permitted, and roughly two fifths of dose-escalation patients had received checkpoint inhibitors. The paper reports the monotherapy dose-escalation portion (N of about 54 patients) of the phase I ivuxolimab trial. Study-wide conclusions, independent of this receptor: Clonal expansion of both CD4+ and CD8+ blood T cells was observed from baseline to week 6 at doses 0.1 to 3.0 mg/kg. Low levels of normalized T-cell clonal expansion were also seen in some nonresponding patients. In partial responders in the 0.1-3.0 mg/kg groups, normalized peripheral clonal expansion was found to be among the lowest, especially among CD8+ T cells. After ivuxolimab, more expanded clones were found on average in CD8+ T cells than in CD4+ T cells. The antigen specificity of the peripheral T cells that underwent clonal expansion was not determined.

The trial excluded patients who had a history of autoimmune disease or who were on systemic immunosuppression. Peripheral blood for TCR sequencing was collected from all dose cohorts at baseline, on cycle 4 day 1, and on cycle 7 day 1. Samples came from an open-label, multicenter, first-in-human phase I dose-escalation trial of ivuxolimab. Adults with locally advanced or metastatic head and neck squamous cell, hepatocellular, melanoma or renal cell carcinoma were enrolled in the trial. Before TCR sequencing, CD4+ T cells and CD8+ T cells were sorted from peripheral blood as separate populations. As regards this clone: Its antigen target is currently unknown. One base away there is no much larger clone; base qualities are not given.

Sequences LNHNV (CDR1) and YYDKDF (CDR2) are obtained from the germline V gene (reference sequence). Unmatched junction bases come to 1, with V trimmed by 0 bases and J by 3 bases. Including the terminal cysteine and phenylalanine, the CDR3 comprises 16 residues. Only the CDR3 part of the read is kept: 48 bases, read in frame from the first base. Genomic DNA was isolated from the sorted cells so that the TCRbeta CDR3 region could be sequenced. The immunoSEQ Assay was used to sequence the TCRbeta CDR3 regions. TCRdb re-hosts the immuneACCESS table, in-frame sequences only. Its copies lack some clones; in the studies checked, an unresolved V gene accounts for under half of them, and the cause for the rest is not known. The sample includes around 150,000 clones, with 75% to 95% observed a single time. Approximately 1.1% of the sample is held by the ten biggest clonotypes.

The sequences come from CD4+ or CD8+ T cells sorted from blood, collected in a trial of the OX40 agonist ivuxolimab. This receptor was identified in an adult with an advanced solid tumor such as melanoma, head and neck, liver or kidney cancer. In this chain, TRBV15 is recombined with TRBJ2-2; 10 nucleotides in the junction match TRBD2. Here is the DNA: TGTGCCACCAGCAGAGAGACTAGCGGGTACACCGGGGAGCTGTTTTTT. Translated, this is CATSRETSGYTGELFF.